The 22 T cell receptor beta chains below come from one sample, sequenced in a study of cytomegalovirus exposure and HLA in healthy donors. Sequencing used immunoSEQ multiplex PCR; TCRdb keeps in-frame clones, though not all of them. Among about 220,000 clones listed, about nine tenths were seen once. The specimen sequenced was PBMCs. These receptors originate from a woman younger than 30 in good health and CMV-seronegative.

The chain combines TRBV6-6 with TRBJ2-5; 7 positions agree with TRBD2. V trimming: 0 bases; J trimming: 2 bases; junction bases outside the gene matches: 6. Germline V CDR1 and CDR2: MNHNY, SVGAGI (reference sequence). The length of the CDR3 is 16 residues. The DNA of the CDR3 is TGTGCCAGCAGTTACTCTCGCGGGACTACACAAGAGACCCAGTACTTC. Translating gives CASSYSRGTTQETQYF.

The rearrangement links TRBV27 to TRBJ2-2; 7 positions agree with TRBD2. Germline V gene lookup returns CDR1 MNHEY and CDR2 SMNVEV (reference sequence). V was pared by 9 bases and J by 5 bases, with 3 bases of the junction left unmatched. This CDR3 spans 12 amino acids. DNA of the CDR3: TGTGCCAGTTGGGGGGGAACCGGGGAGCTGTTTTTT. This codes for CASWGGTGELFF.

V gene TRBV27 combines with J gene TRBJ2-7; D unclear. The germline V gene encodes CDR1 MNHEY and CDR2 SMNVEV (reference sequence). V lost 6 bases to trimming and J lost 0 bases, with 12 bases between them. The CDR3 runs 14 residues. The CDR3 region is CASRVEWFSYEQYF. In DNA, the CDR3 is TGTGCCAGCAGGGTCGAGTGGTTCTCCTACGAGCAGTACTTC.

This rearrangement joins TRBV7-9 to TRBJ1-2; 8 nucleotides line up with TRBD1. Trimming removed 5 bases from V and 7 bases from J; junction bases left unmatched: 9. CDR3 length: 14 residues. Germline assignment: CDR1 SEHNR and CDR2 FQNEAQ (reference sequence). The CDR3 region is CASSLRGQDRGYTF. In nucleotides, the CDR3 is TGTGCCAGCAGCCTCCGGGGACAGGATCGTGGCTACACCTTC.

V usage is TRBV7-8 and J usage is TRBJ1-5; D is unclear. Trimming removed 1 base at V and 4 bases at J, with 11 bases between. Germline V lookup: CDR1 SGHVS, CDR2 FQNEAQ. This CDR3 contains 15 residues. CDR3 nucleotide sequence: TGTGCCAGCAGCTTAGGGCACCGGGAGAATCAGCCCCAGCATTTT. Translating it yields CASSLGHRENQPQHF.

V is TRBV5-4 and J is TRBJ2-1; 10 bases align to TRBD1. With V trimmed by 4 bases and J by 2 bases, 6 bases remained unmatched. CDR3 length: 16 residues. CDR1 SGHNT and CDR2 YYREEE come from the germline V gene (reference sequence). CDR3 protein: CASSTTGTGAYNEQFF. CDR3 nucleotide sequence: TGTGCCAGCAGCACGACCGGGACAGGGGCCTACAATGAGCAGTTCTTC.

This clone was counted a few times. J is TRBJ2-7 and V is TRBV7-3; 9 nucleotides agree with TRBD2. The CDR3 consists of 14 residues. Per the germline V gene, CDR1 is SGHTA and CDR2 is FQGTGA. The V segment lost 2 bases and the J segment 6 bases; nucleotides outside the gene matches: 5. DNA for the CDR3: TGTGCCAGCAGCTTATTAGCGGGAGCCCTCGAGCAGTACTTC. Residues: CASSLLAGALEQYF.

This rearrangement joins TRBV6-5 to TRBJ1-1; D is unresolved. This CDR3 is built from 16 residues. The germline CDR1 and CDR2 sequences are MNHEY and SVGAGI. V lost 0 bases and J lost 2, with 13 bases in between. The chain's CDR3 is CASSYSRRKSNTEAFF. The CDR3 DNA is TGTGCCAGCAGTTACTCTAGGCGGAAATCCAACACTGAAGCTTTCTTT.

The chain couples TRBV7-6 to TRBJ2-1; TRBD2 matches 12 bases. The ends lost 1 base at V and 5 bases at J; junction bases unmatched: 12. The CDR3 is 19 amino acids. CDR1 and CDR2 (germline): SGHVS, FNYEAQ. CDR3 sequence reads: CASSLGLAGGPQVHNEQFF. Written as DNA, the CDR3 is TGTGCCAGCAGCTTAGGGCTAGCGGGAGGGCCCCAAGTCCACAATGAGCAGTTCTTC.

The chain has TRBV10-3 and TRBJ2-1; TRBD1 matches 7 bases. Losses at the gene ends were 4 bases for V and 7 bases for J; bases not matched to a gene: 7. Germline-derived CDR1 and CDR2 are ENHRY and SYGVKD. The CDR3 has 14 amino acids. The DNA for the CDR3 is TGTGCCATCAGTGGCGACAGGGACGGGAATGAGCAGTTCTTC. This codes for CAISGDRDGNEQFF.

This chain uses TRBV7-9 with TRBJ1-1, with D possibly being TRBD1 (5 bases). Trimming cost V 6 bases and J 0 bases, with 11 bases left between them. Per germline, CDR1 SEHNR and CDR2 FQNEAQ (reference sequence). The CDR3 spans 14 residues. The CDR3 nucleotides are TGTGCCAGCAGGCTGACGGACATGAACACTGAAGCTTTCTTT. This gives the protein CASRLTDMNTEAFF.

The rearrangement links TRBV6-6 to TRBJ1-4, with D perhaps TRBD1 (6 bases). This CDR3 is built from 15 residues. V shed 5 bases and J shed 7 bases, with 17 bases lying between them. Germline loops: CDR1 MNHNY, CDR2 SVGAGI (reference sequence). The CDR3 DNA sequence: TGTGCCAGCAGTGACCAAGGACAGTTGGGTGAAAAACTGTTTTTT. It encodes CASSDQGQLGEKLFF.

The chain carries TRBV11-2 and TRBJ2-1; TRBD2 aligns across 8 bases. V gave up 5 bases and J gave up 6 bases; unmatched junction bases: 9. The CDR3 totals 15 residues. Germline assignment: CDR1 SGHAT and CDR2 FQNNGV. The CDR3 DNA reads TGTGCCAGCAGCCTCCAGAGCGGGAGAAGCAATGAGCAGTTCTTC. Translated: CASSLQSGRSNEQFF.

The chain uses TRBV6-1 and TRBJ1-5; 8 nucleotides agree with TRBD1. Trimming took 10 bases from V and 7 from J; bases not matched to a gene: 12. This CDR3 region has 14 residues. Germline CDR1 MNHNS, CDR2 SASEGT. The CDR3 bases are TGTGCCACCCAATTCGACAGGGGTGACCAGCCCCAGCATTTT. This codes for CATQFDRGDQPQHF.

The rearrangement links TRBV5-4 to TRBJ1-4, with 7 bases that match TRBD1. The length of the CDR3 is 15 residues. From germline, CDR1 is SGHNT and CDR2 YYREEE (reference sequence). V lost 3 bases to trimming and J lost 7 bases; unmatched junction nucleotides: 9. CDR3 region: CASSSSGTVTEKLFF. The CDR3 nucleotides read TGTGCCAGCAGCTCCTCCGGGACAGTTACTGAAAAACTGTTTTTT.

The rearrangement uses TRBV2 and TRBJ1-1, with 12 bases identical to TRBD1. Unmatched junction bases numbered 14, after V lost 8 bases and J lost 4 bases. Germline V gene sequence: CDR1 SNHLY, CDR2 FYNNEI. CDR3 length: 17 residues. CDR3 residues: CASAKYGTGGVVTEAFF. In DNA, the CDR3 is TGTGCCAGCGCAAAGTACGGGACAGGGGGCGTTGTCACTGAAGCTTTCTTT.

The gene calls are TRBV19 and TRBJ1-2; 7 bases fit TRBD1. J lost 6 bases, V lost 3 bases, and 7 bases had no gene match. Germline CDR1 and CDR2: LNHDA and SQIVND (reference sequence). The CDR3 runs to 14 residues. CDR3 region: CASSMEGAWDGYTF. In DNA form, the CDR3 reads TGTGCCAGTAGTATGGAGGGGGCTTGGGATGGCTACACCTTC.

The chain uses TRBV7-9 and TRBJ1-2, with 7 bases fitting TRBD1. V was pared by 2 bases and J by 8 bases, with 11 bases of the junction left unmatched. Germline V gene data show CDR1 as SEHNR and CDR2 as FQNEAQ (reference sequence). CDR3 length: 15 residues. The CDR3 bases are TGTGCCAGCAGCTTATCAGCCAGGGGGGCCTTGGGCTACACCTTC. Protein: CASSLSARGALGYTF.

CDR3 nucleotide sequence: TGTGCCAGCAGCTTAGTCCTCAGAGGGGGTGGGGAGACCCAGTACTTC. Encoded protein: CASSLVLRGGGETQYF. V gene TRBV7-6 combines with J gene TRBJ2-5; TRBD1 might be the D (6 bases). Trimming removed 1 base at V and 5 bases at J, with 17 bases between. Germline V CDR1 and CDR2: SGHVS, FNYEAQ. The CDR3 extends over 16 amino acids.

The chain links TRBV27 to TRBJ2-1; maybe TRBD2 (5 bases). The CDR3 is 14 amino acids. V lost 5 bases and J lost 3, with 11 bases in between. Germline values: CDR1 MNHEY, CDR2 SMNVEV (reference sequence). The CDR3 DNA sequence: TGTGCCAGCAGTCTCCAGAGGGTCTACAATGAGCAGTTCTTC. Protein sequence: CASSLQRVYNEQFF.

This clone was picked up a small number of times. The CDR3 here is CASSLPSGTGGLENTEAFF. For the CDR3, the DNA is TGTGCCAGCAGTTTACCTTCCGGGACAGGGGGCTTGGAGAACACTGAAGCTTTCTTT. The V call is TRBV28, the J call TRBJ1-1, with 12 bases lining up with TRBD1. The V gene's germline CDR1 is MDHEN and CDR2 SYDVKM. This CDR3 contains 19 residues. The ends lost 2 bases at V and 1 base at J; junction bases unmatched: 11.

The chain is built from TRBV4-1 and TRBJ2-5, with 9 bases fitting TRBD2. The germline V gene has CDR1 MGHRA and CDR2 YSYEKL. The ends lost 0 bases at V and 5 bases at J; junction bases unmatched: 10. This CDR3 has 17 residues. The CDR3 spells CASSQDPAGGPGETQYF. The CDR3 DNA reads TGCGCCAGCAGCCAAGATCCGGCGGGAGGGCCCGGGGAGACCCAGTACTTC.